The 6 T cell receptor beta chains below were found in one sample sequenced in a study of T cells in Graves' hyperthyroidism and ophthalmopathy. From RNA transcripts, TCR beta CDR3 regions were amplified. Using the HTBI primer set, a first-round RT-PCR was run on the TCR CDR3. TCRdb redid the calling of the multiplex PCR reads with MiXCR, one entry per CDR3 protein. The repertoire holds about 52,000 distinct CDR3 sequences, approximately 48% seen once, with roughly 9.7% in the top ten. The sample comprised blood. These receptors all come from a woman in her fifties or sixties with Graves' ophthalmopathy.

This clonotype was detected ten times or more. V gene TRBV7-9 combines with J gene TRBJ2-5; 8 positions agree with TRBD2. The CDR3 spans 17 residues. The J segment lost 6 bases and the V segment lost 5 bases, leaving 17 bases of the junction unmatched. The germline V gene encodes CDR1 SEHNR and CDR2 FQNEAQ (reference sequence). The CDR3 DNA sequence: TGTGCCAGCAGCAAAAACGGGGGGGCCGGTTTCACACAGACCCAGTACTTC. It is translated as CASSKNGGAGFTQTQYF.

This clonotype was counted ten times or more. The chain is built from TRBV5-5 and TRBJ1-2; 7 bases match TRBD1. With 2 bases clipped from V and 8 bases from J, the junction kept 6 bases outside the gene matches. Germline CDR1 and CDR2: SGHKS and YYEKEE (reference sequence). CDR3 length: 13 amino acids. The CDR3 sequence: CASSFVGGEGYTF. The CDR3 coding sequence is TGTGCCAGCAGCTTTGTAGGGGGCGAGGGCTACACCTTC.

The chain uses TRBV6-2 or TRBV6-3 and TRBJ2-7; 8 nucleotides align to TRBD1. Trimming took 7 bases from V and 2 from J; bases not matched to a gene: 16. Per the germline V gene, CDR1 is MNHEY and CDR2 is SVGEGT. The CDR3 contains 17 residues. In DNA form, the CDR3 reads TGTGCCAGCACTTTAGGGGGAAACAGGGGGAGGACCTACGAGCAGTACTTC. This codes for CASTLGGNRGRTYEQYF.

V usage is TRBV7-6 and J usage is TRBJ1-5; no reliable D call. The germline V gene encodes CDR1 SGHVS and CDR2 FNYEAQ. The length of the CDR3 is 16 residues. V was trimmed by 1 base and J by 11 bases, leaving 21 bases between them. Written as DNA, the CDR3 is TGTGCCAGCAGCTTAGTGTCCAGGTCCGTACAAGAGACCCAGCATTTT. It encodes CASSLVSRSVQETQHF.

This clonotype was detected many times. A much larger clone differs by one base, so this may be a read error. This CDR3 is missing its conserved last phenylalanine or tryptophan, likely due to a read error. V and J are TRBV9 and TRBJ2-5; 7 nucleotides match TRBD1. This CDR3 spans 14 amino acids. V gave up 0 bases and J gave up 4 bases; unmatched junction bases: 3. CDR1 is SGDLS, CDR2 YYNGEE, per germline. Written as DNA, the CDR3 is TGTGCCAGCAGCGTAGGGACAGGTACAGAGACCCAGTACCTC. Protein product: CASSVGTGTETQYL.

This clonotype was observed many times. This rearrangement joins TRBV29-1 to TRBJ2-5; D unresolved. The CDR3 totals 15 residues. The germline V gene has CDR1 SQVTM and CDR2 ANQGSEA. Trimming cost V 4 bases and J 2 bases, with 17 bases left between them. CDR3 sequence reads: CSVVTGTPTQETQYF. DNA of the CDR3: TGCAGCGTTGTAACGGGTACCCCTACACAAGAGACCCAGTACTTC. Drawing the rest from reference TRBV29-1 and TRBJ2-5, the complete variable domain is SAVISQKPSRDICQRGTSLTIQCQVDSQVTMMFWYRQQPGQSLTLIATANQGSEATYESGFVIDKFPISRPNLTFSTLTVSNMSPEDSSIYLCSVVTGTPTQETQYFGPGTRLLVL.